Below, 27 T cell receptor beta chains from the same sample are listed, as sequenced in a study of shared clonotypes between healthy human individuals. Repertoires were generated with immunoSEQ multiplex PCR, while TCRdb's copy carries only in-frame clones and drops some. The repertoire holds 1,100,000 or so clones, with about 80% as singletons. Sequences were obtained from memory CD4+ T cells from PBMCs. Subset: CD45RA-negative fraction. These receptors were obtained from a man younger than 35 in good health. Some clones in this sample may be carry-over from other donors' samples.

The CDR3 spells CASSLRGGPSSYEQYF. In DNA form, the CDR3 reads TGTGCCAGCAGCCTACGGGGGGGGCCATCCTCCTACGAGCAGTACTTC. V usage is TRBV11-2 and J usage is TRBJ2-7; 8 bases are a match to TRBD2. This CDR3 spans 16 amino acids. Germline-derived CDR1 and CDR2 are SGHAT and FQNNGV. With V trimmed by 5 bases and J by 0 bases, 9 bases remained unmatched.

The chain combines TRBV5-1 with TRBJ1-1; 8 bases are shared with TRBD1. Germline CDR1 reads SGHRS; CDR2 reads YFSETQ. V shed 0 bases, J shed 3 bases, and the junction held 7 bases outside the gene matches. CDR3 size: 16 residues. The CDR3 loop is CASSLGRTGSYTEAFF. The CDR3 DNA is TGCGCCAGCAGCTTGGGGAGGACAGGGTCGTACACTGAAGCTTTCTTT.

J is TRBJ2-3 and V is TRBV10-3, with D perhaps matching TRBD2 (5 bases). Germline CDR1 reads ENHRY; CDR2 reads SYGVKD. The V and J ends lost 6 bases and 4 bases respectively, with 20 bases between them. The CDR3 is 16 residues long. CDR3 nucleotides: TGTGCCATCAGAGGCACCCGATCGGGGAGATCAGATACGCAGTATTTT. It translates to CAIRGTRSGRSDTQYF.

This clone was detected a few times. This sequence joins TRBV12-5 and TRBJ2-1; 11 bases are shared with TRBD2. The CDR3 has 15 residues. CDR1 and CDR2 (germline): LGHNT, FRNRAP. The V gene end was trimmed by 2 bases and the J gene end by 8 bases; junction bases not matched to a gene: 5. CDR3 loop: CASGLTSGSRDEQFF. The CDR3 nucleotides are TGTGCTAGTGGTTTGACTAGCGGGAGTAGGGATGAGCAGTTCTTC.

This clone was counted a few times. Additional DNA sequences in this sample encode the identical CDR3. The gene calls are TRBV28 and TRBJ1-2; D may be TRBD1 (5 bases). The germline CDR1 and CDR2 sequences are MDHEN and SYDVKM. Deletions cut 8 bases from V and 4 bases from J, with 11 bases between. This CDR3 has 12 amino acids. The CDR3 DNA reads as TGTGCCAGCCGCCCCGGGGGCTATGGCTACACCTTC. Its protein product is CASRPGGYGYTF.

The chain employs TRBV7-2 and TRBJ2-7, with 11 positions matching TRBD1. Germline V gene sequence: CDR1 SGHTA, CDR2 FQGNSA. The junction had 5 bases not matched to a gene; V was cut back by 5 bases and J by 5 bases. This CDR3 is built from 14 residues. The CDR3: CASSIGQGAHEQYF. For the CDR3, the DNA is TGTGCCAGCAGCATTGGACAGGGGGCCCACGAGCAGTACTTC.

J is TRBJ2-1 and V is TRBV18; TRBD1 matches at 7 bases. Germline V lookup: CDR1 KGHSH, CDR2 LQKENI. V dropped 5 bases and J dropped 1; count of bases not matched to a gene: 2. CDR3 length equals 14 residues. DNA for the CDR3: TGTGCCAGCTCAGACAGGGTATCCTACAATGAGCAGTTCTTC. Translating it yields CASSDRVSYNEQFF.

The chain has TRBV20-1 and TRBJ1-2, with unresolved D. V lost 7 bases and J lost 4, with 10 bases in between. Germline V gene data show CDR1 as DFQATT and CDR2 as SNEGSKA (reference sequence). The CDR3 spans 11 residues. The CDR3 coding sequence is TGCAGTGTTGATCCAGGCTATGGCTACACCTTC. It is translated as CSVDPGYGYTF.

A single count supports this clone. The rearrangement links TRBV29-1 to TRBJ2-1; 13 positions match TRBD2. Germline V gene lookup returns CDR1 SQVTM and CDR2 ANQGSEA. V was pared by 3 bases and J by 4 bases, with 3 bases of the junction left unmatched. The CDR3 is 15 amino acids. CDR3 nucleotides: TGCAGCGTTGACGGGACTAGCGGGAAATACAATGAGCAGTTCTTC. This sequence encodes CSVDGTSGKYNEQFF.

The chain is built from TRBV28 and TRBJ2-1, with 10 bases lining up with TRBD2. The length of the CDR3 is 15 residues. Trimming cost V 6 bases and J 9 bases; bases outside gene matches: 11. In germline, CDR1 is MDHEN, CDR2 SYDVKM. The CDR3 region is CASSPSAGGPGEQFF. The CDR3 DNA reads TGTGCCAGCAGCCCTTCAGCGGGAGGGCCGGGTGAGCAGTTCTTC.

The genes are TRBV19 and TRBJ1-2; 12 bases fit TRBD1. Germline values: CDR1 LNHDA, CDR2 SQIVND (reference sequence). The junction had 6 bases not matched to a gene; V was cut back by 8 bases and J by 8 bases. The CDR3 is 13 residues long. The CDR3 sequence: CASSGTGGDGYTF. The CDR3 nucleotides are TGTGCCAGTTCGGGGACAGGGGGCGACGGCTACACCTTC.

The rearrangement uses TRBV6-5 and TRBJ2-3; D tentatively reads TRBD1 or TRBD2 (6 bases each). The CDR3 has 15 residues. CDR1 is MNHEY, CDR2 SVGAGI, per germline. V lost 0 bases and J lost 10, with 17 bases in between. CDR3 loop: CASSYSTLPEGAQYF. The CDR3 coding sequence is TGTGCCAGCAGTTACTCGACGCTCCCGGAGGGGGCGCAGTATTTT.

For the CDR3, the DNA is TGTGCCACCCTACGGACGGCTGGAAACACCATATATTTT. It specifies CATLRTAGNTIYF. The chain recombines TRBV19 with TRBJ1-3; D ambiguous. Germline V lookup: CDR1 LNHDA, CDR2 SQIVND (reference sequence). Trimming shortened V by 10 bases and J by 2 bases, and 12 bases separated the two germline ends. The CDR3 loop spans 13 amino acids.

The V gene is TRBV28, the J gene TRBJ2-3, with D possibly TRBD2 on 5 matching bases. Per the germline V gene, CDR1 is MDHEN and CDR2 is SYDVKM. The CDR3 is 15 amino acids. V lost 8 bases and J lost 6, with 21 bases in between. The CDR3 region has the DNA TGTGCCAGCGTGCCCTCGGGGTCTAGCTTGGATACGCAGTATTTT. Protein: CASVPSGSSLDTQYF. Together with reference TRBV28 and TRBJ2-3, the CDR3 gives the full variable domain: DVKVTQSSRYLVKRTGEKVFLECVQDMDHENMFWYRQDPGLGLRLIYFSYDVKMKEKGDIPEGYSVSREKKERFSLILESASTNQTSMYLCASVPSGSSLDTQYFGPGTRLTVL.

The V and J genes are TRBV4-2 and TRBJ2-5; perhaps TRBD1 as D (6 bases). The CDR3 spans 15 residues. CDR1 LGHNA and CDR2 YNFKEQ come from the germline V gene. The V and J ends lost 0 bases and 5 bases respectively, with 13 bases between them. The CDR3, as DNA: TGTGCCAGCAGCCAAGAACCGAACAGGGCTGAGACCCAGTACTTC. Amino acid sequence: CASSQEPNRAETQYF.

The chain recombines TRBV28 with TRBJ1-2; D is perhaps TRBD1 (6 bases). The V gene's germline CDR1 is MDHEN and CDR2 SYDVKM. This CDR3 spans 15 amino acids. Trimming removed 4 bases from V and 6 bases from J, with 18 bases in between. The CDR3 protein is CASSYGGQDPHGYTF. DNA for the CDR3: TGTGCCAGCAGTTATGGGGGGCAGGACCCTCATGGCTACACCTTC.

This clone came up a few times. The chain is built from TRBV19 and TRBJ1-1; unclear D gene. Between the trimmed V and J ends, which lost 1 base and 1 base, there was a span of 10 bases. Germline V gene data show CDR1 as LNHDA and CDR2 as SQIVND (reference sequence). The CDR3 extends over 15 amino acids. CDR3: CASSIVLHSNTEAFF. The DNA of the CDR3 is TGTGCCAGTAGTATAGTTTTACATTCGAACACTGAAGCTTTCTTT.

This clone showed up just once. The genes are TRBV5-1 and TRBJ1-1; D gene unclear. Deletions cut 0 bases from V and 3 bases from J, with 6 bases between. CDR1 SGHRS and CDR2 YFSETQ come from the germline V gene. The CDR3 sequence is 13 residues long. CDR3 coding DNA: TGCGCCAGCAGCTTGGAACAGCACACTGAAGCTTTCTTT. Translating gives CASSLEQHTEAFF.

The rearrangement joins TRBV13 to TRBJ2-2; D ambiguous. CDR3 length: 13 amino acids. Germline V gene lookup returns CDR1 PRHDT and CDR2 FYEKMQ (reference sequence). With 3 bases removed from V and 7 bases from J, the gap between germline ends came to 9 bases. The chain's CDR3 is CASSLRFGGELFF. The CDR3 bases are TGTGCCAGCAGCTTGAGGTTCGGCGGGGAGCTGTTTTTT.

The chain carries TRBV4-2 and TRBJ2-1; D gene ambiguous. V lost 4 bases, J lost 5 bases, and 18 bases lay in between. The CDR3 length is 16 residues. CDR1 and CDR2 from the germline V gene are LGHNA and YNFKEQ. DNA for the CDR3: TGTGCCAGCAGCCCCCAACGCGGCGGAAGCAACAATGAGCAGTTCTTC. It codes for CASSPQRGGSNNEQFF.

This chain links TRBV18 with TRBJ2-3; 7 bases fit TRBD1. CDR3 length: 12 residues. The J segment lost 8 bases and the V segment lost 5 bases, leaving 4 bases of the junction unmatched. CDR1 is KGHSH and CDR2 is LQKENI in the germline V gene. The DNA of the CDR3 is TGTGCCAGCTCAACAGGGGACCCTACGCAGTATTTT. The encoded protein is CASSTGDPTQYF.

This clone was detected a few times. The chain is built from TRBV2 and TRBJ2-7; 8 positions agree with TRBD2. V lost 7 bases and J lost 9; bases outside the gene matches: 17. The CDR3 runs 15 residues. Germline V gene sequence: CDR1 SNHLY, CDR2 FYNNEI. DNA for the CDR3: TGTGCCAGCAACTATCAGCGGGAGAGCCCTCTAGGGCAGTACTTC. It codes for CASNYQRESPLGQYF.

The gene calls are TRBV7-2 and TRBJ1-2; TRBD1 is a possible D gene (5 bases). The CDR3 spans 14 residues. V was cut by 5 bases and J by 4 bases, with 14 bases left in between. The V gene's germline CDR1 is SGHTA and CDR2 FQGNSA. The CDR3: CASSQIADSYGYTF. CDR3 in DNA: TGTGCCAGCAGCCAGATCGCCGACAGCTATGGCTACACCTTC.

The chain employs TRBV7-2 and TRBJ1-1; D possibly corresponds to TRBD1 (6 bases). Germline CDR1 reads SGHTA; CDR2 reads FQGNSA. The CDR3 has 17 amino acids. Trimming removed 3 bases from V and 0 bases from J, with 17 bases in between. CDR3 residues: CASSLVTGFSMNTEAFF. CDR3 DNA: TGTGCCAGCAGCTTGGTAACAGGGTTCTCCATGAACACTGAAGCTTTCTTT.

The rearrangement uses TRBV7-9 and TRBJ1-1; D call uncertain. Germline values: CDR1 SEHNR, CDR2 FQNEAQ (reference sequence). The germline V and J ends were trimmed by 3 bases and 6 bases, with 5 bases remaining between them. The length of the CDR3 is 11 residues. CDR3 amino acids: CASSFASEAFF. CDR3 bases: TGTGCCAGCAGCTTCGCCTCTGAAGCTTTCTTT.

V gene TRBV27 combines with J gene TRBJ2-3, with D perhaps TRBD1 (5 bases). The V end was cut by 5 bases, the J end by 4 bases, with 13 bases between. Germline V lookup: CDR1 MNHEY, CDR2 SMNVEV (reference sequence). The CDR3 runs to 14 residues. The CDR3 DNA is TGTGCCAGCAGTATGACAGTGATCCCAGATACGCAGTATTTT. Translated: CASSMTVIPDTQYF.

The CDR3 sequence is CASSLGGGRETQYF. DNA for the CDR3: TGTGCCAGCAGCTTGGGGGGGGGCCGGGAGACCCAGTACTTC. The J gene is TRBJ2-5, the V gene TRBV5-8; weak D call: TRBD2 (7 bases). V shed 0 bases and J shed 5 bases, with 11 bases lying between them. The CDR3 consists of 14 residues. CDR1 and CDR2 (germline): SGHTS, YDEGEE.